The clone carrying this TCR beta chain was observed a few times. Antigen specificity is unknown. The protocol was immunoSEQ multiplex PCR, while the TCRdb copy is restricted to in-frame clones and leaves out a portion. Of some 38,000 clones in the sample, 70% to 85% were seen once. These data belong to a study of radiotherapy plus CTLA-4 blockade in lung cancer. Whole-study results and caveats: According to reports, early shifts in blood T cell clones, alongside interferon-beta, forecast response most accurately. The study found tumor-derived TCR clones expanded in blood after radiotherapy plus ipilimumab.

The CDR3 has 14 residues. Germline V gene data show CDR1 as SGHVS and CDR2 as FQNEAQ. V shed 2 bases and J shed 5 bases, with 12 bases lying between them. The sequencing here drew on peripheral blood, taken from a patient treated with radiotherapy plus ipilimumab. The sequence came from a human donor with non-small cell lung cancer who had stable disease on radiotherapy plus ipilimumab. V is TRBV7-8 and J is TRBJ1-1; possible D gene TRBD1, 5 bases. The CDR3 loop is CASSLNFAGTEAFF. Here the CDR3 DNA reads TGTGCCAGCAGCTTAAATTTTGCAGGGACTGAAGCTTTCTTT.